This T cell receptor beta chain is drawn from a study of cytomegalovirus exposure and HLA in healthy donors. This clone has a handful of counts. Amplification used 60 Vbeta primers and 13 Jbeta primers. Sequencing used immunoSEQ multiplex PCR; TCRdb keeps in-frame clones, though not all of them. The sample gives about 150,000 clones, 80% of which show up once; around 4.8% is in the top ten. This CDR3 spans 14 amino acids. V was pared by 7 bases and J by 6 bases, with 16 bases between. Germline loops: CDR1 MNHNY, CDR2 SVGAGI (reference sequence). This chain links TRBV6-6 with TRBJ1-5, with TRBD1 as a possible D gene (5 bases). This sequence was found in a man in his thirties or forties in good health. Material: PBMCs. The CDR3 DNA follows: TGTGCCAGCACCCCGGGGGGGGTGGGTCAGCCCCAGCATTTT. It is translated as CASTPGGVGQPQHF.